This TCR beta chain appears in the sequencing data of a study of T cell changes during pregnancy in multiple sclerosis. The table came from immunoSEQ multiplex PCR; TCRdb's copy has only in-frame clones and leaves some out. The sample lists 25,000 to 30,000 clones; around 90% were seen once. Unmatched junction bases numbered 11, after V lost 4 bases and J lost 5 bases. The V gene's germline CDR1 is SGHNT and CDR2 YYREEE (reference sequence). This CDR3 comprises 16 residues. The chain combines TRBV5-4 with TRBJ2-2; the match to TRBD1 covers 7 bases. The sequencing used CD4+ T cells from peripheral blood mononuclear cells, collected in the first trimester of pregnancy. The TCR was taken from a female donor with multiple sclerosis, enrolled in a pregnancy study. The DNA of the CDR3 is TGTGCCAGCAGCCCGGCGAGACAGGGAGCAACCGGGGAGCTGTTTTTT. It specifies CASSPARQGATGELFF.